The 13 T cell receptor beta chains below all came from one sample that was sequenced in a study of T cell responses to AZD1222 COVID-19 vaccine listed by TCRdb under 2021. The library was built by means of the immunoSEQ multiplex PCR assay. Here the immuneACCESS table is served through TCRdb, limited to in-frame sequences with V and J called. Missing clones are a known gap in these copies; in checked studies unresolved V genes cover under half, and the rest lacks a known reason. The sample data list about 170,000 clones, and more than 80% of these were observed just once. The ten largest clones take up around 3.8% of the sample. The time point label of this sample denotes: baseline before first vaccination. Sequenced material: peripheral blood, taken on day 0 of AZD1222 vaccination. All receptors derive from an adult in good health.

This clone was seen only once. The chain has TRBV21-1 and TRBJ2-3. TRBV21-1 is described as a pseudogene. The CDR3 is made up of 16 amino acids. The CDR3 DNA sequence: TGTGCCAGCACCCGAGGGGAAGGGAGACGCACAGATACGCAGTATTTT. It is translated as CASTRGEGRRTDTQYF.

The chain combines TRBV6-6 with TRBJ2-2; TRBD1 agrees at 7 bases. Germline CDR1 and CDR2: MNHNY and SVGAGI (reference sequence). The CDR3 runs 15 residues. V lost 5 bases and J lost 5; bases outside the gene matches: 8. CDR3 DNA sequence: TGTGCCAGCAGTCTCGACAGGGCGAGAACCGGGGAGCTGTTTTTT. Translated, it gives CASSLDRARTGELFF.

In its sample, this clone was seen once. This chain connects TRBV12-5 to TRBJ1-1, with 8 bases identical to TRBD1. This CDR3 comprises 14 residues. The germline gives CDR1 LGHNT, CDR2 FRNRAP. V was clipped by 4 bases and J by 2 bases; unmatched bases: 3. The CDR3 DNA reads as TGTGCTAGTGGTTACGGGACAGGAAACACTGAAGCTTTCTTT. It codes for CASGYGTGNTEAFF.

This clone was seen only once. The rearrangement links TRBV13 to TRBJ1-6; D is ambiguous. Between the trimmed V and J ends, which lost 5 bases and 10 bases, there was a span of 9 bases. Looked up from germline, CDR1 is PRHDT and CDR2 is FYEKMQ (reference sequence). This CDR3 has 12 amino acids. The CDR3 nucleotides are TGTGCCAGCAGCCCCCTGAGATCACCCCTCCACTTT. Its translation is CASSPLRSPLHF.

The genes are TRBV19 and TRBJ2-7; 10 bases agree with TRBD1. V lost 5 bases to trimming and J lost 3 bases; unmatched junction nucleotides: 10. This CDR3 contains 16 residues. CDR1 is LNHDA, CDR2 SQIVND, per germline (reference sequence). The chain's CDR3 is CASSPGTGVTIYEQYF. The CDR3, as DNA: TGTGCCAGTAGTCCGGGGACAGGGGTTACTATCTACGAGCAGTACTTC.

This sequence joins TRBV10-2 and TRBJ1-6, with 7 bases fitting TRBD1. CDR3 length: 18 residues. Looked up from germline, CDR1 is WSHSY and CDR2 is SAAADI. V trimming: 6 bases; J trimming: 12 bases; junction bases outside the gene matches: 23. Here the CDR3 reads CASRHRDRDRSIAGPLHF. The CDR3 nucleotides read TGCGCCAGCAGACACCGGGACAGAGACCGCTCTATTGCCGGACCCCTCCACTTT.

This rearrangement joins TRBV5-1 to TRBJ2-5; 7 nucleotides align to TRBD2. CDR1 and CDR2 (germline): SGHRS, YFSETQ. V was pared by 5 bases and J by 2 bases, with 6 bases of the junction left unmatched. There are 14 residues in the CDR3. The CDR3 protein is CASRAAGEQETQYF. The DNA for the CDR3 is TGCGCCAGCAGGGCTGCGGGGGAACAAGAGACCCAGTACTTC.

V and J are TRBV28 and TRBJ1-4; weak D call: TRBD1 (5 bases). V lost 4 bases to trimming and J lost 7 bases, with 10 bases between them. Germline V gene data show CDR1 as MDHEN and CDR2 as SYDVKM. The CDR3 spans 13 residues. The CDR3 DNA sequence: TGTGCCAGCAGTTACGTCGACAGTGAAAAACTGTTTTTT. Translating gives CASSYVDSEKLFF.

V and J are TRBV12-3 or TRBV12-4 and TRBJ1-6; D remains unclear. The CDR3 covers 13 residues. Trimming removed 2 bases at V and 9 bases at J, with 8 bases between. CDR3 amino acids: CASSLQLGSPLHF. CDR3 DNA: TGTGCCAGCAGTTTACAATTGGGTTCACCCCTCCACTTT.

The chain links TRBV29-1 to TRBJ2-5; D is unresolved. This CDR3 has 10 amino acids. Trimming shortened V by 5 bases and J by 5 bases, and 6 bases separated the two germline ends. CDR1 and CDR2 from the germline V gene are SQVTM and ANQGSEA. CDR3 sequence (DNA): TGCAGCGTTCACCGGGAGACCCAGTACTTC. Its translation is CSVHRETQYF. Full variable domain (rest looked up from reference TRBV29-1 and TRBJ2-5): SAVISQKPSRDICQRGTSLTIQCQVDSQVTMMFWYRQQPGQSLTLIATANQGSEATYESGFVIDKFPISRPNLTFSTLTVSNMSPEDSSIYLCSVHRETQYFGPGTRLLVL.

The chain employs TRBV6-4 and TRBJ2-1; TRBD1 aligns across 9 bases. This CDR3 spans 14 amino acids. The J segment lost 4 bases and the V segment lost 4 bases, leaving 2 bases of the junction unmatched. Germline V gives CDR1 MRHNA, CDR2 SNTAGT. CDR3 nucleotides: TGTGCCAGCAGTGGAGGACAGGGGTACAATGAGCAGTTCTTC. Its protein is CASSGGQGYNEQFF.

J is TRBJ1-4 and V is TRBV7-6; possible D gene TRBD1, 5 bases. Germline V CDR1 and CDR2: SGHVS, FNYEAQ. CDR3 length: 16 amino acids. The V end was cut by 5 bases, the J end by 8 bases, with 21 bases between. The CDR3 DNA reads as TGTGCCAGCAGCCCCAGAGCGACAGAGGCAGTAGAAAAACTGTTTTTT. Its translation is CASSPRATEAVEKLFF.

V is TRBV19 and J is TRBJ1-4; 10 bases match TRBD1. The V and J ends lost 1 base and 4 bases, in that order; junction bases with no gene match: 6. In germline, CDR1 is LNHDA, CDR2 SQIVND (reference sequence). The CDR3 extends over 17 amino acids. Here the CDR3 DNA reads TGTGCCAGTAGTATAGTGGGACAGGGGAGGTTTAATGAAAAACTGTTTTTT. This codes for CASSIVGQGRFNEKLFF. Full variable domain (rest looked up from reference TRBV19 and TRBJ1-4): DGGITQSPKYLFRKEGQNVTLSCEQNLNHDAMYWYRQDPGQGLRLIYYSQIVNDFQKGDIAEGYSVSREKKESFPLTVTSAQKNPTAFYLCASSIVGQGRFNEKLFFGSGTQLSVL.